This T cell receptor beta chain came from a study of blood T cells in healthy people across ages. Study-level findings and limits: Compared with aged donors, long-lived donors showed fewer expanded clones, suggesting selection.

The sample providers were healthy Caucasian people from Russia, aged about 6 to 95. A J-beta primer mix and a sample-barcoded 5' primer were used in a second PCR of about 7 to 12 cycles. The study obtained at least 2.5 million CDR3-containing paired-end reads from every sample. Each CDR3 protein gets one entry after TCRdb re-called the 5' RACE reads with MiXCR. In the table there are more than 1.4 million distinct CDR3 sequences, roughly 40% of which are singletons. Comments on this clonotype: Its cognate antigen is unknown.

Trimming took 0 bases from V and 0 from J; bases not matched to a gene: 7. The V gene's germline CDR1 is SGHRS and CDR2 YFSETQ. The CDR3 contains 18 residues. The receptor comes from a woman aged 18-29 years in good health. The specimen was blood. The V gene is TRBV5-1, the J gene TRBJ2-1; 9 bases are a match to TRBD2. CDR3 nucleotide sequence: TGCGCCAGCAGCTTGGTCCTAGCGGGAACCTACTCCTACAATGAGCAGTTCTTC. Residues: CASSLVLAGTYSYNEQFF.